Below, 14 T cell receptor beta chains from the same sample are listed, as sequenced in a study of metastatic and nonmetastatic thyroid tumors. Every patient was untreated before thyroid surgery. TCRdb re-called the PCR reads via MiXCR. This table has almost 25,000 clones, 13% appearing once. The sample comprised blood. The receptors derive from a female donor with papillary thyroid cancer or a benign thyroid nodule (not recorded which). Some clones in this sample may be carry-over from other donors' samples.

This clone has a count of ten or more. The gene calls are TRBV28 and TRBJ2-1; 7 bases are shared with TRBD2. The V and J ends lost 4 bases and 8 bases, in that order; junction bases with no gene match: 8. CDR1 and CDR2 (germline): MDHEN, SYDVKM. The CDR3 runs to 14 residues. CDR3 sequence: CASSWTSLLDEQFF. Here the CDR3 DNA reads TGTGCCAGCAGTTGGACTAGTCTGTTAGATGAGCAGTTCTTC.

This clone was seen many times. The chain recombines TRBV5-1 with TRBJ1-2; 7 bases align to TRBD1. Germline V lookup: CDR1 SGHRS, CDR2 YFSETQ. With V trimmed by 3 bases and J by 0 bases, 5 bases remained unmatched. The CDR3 contains 15 residues. The CDR3 DNA reads TGCGCCAGCAGCTCGGGACAGACAGCTAACTATGGCTACACCTTC. Translation: CASSSGQTANYGYTF. Supplemented by reference TRBV5-1 and TRBJ1-2, the full variable domain reads KAGVTQTPRYLIKTRGQQVTLSCSPISGHRSVSWYQQTPGQGLQFLFEYFSETQRNKGNFPGRFSGRQFSNSRSEMNVSTLELGDSALYLCASSSGQTANYGYTFGSGTRLTVV.

This clone showed up many times. The gene calls are TRBV20-1 and TRBJ2-7; D remains ambiguous. Germline V gene data show CDR1 as DFQATT and CDR2 as SNEGSKA (reference sequence). Deletions cut 3 bases from V and 5 bases from J, with 29 bases between. CDR3 size: 18 residues. The CDR3 DNA reads as TGCAGTGCTAGTCGGTTTAGCAGCTGGATGTCGGATGCCCACGAGCAGTACTTC. Translation gives CSASRFSSWMSDAHEQYF.

This clone was counted many times. This sequence joins TRBV5-4 and TRBJ2-7; D is perhaps TRBD1 (6 bases). V lost 5 bases to trimming and J lost 5 bases, with 11 bases between them. Germline V gives CDR1 SGHNT, CDR2 YYREEE (reference sequence). The length of the CDR3 is 12 residues. The CDR3 here is CASSIDRHEQYF. CDR3 coding DNA: TGTGCCAGCAGTATAGACAGGCACGAGCAGTACTTC.

This clone was detected many times. The chain uses TRBV9 and TRBJ1-2; 10 nucleotides match TRBD1. Germline CDR1 is SGDLS and CDR2 is YYNGEE. The CDR3 contains 18 residues. V shed 0 bases, J shed 2 bases, and the junction held 10 bases outside the gene matches. This chain's CDR3 is CASSVGQTGGAWNYGYTF. The CDR3 DNA is TGTGCCAGCAGCGTAGGCCAGACAGGGGGCGCGTGGAACTATGGCTACACCTTC.

Within the sample, this clone is medium-sized. V is TRBV19 and J is TRBJ1-6; D call uncertain. V lost 9 bases and J lost 5, with 14 bases in between. CDR1 and CDR2 from the germline V gene are LNHDA and SQIVND (reference sequence). The CDR3 is made up of 14 amino acids. CDR3 DNA sequence: TGTGCCAGGAACGCGGGGTTAGATAATTCACCCCTCCACTTT. As protein: CARNAGLDNSPLHF.

This clone was picked up many times. V and J are TRBV6-2 or TRBV6-3 and TRBJ2-7; TRBD2 is a possible D gene (5 bases). The CDR3 sequence is 14 residues long. V was shortened by 2 bases and J by 2 bases, with 10 bases between the two germline ends. Germline CDR1 reads MNHEY; CDR2 reads SVGEGT. The CDR3 reads CASSYKTGTYEQYF. The CDR3 DNA sequence: TGTGCCAGCAGTTACAAGACGGGAACCTACGAGCAGTACTTC.

This clone has a count of ten or more. This sequence joins TRBV6-1 and TRBJ2-3; TRBD2 matches 10 bases. Germline values: CDR1 MNHNS, CDR2 SASEGT. Losses at the gene ends were 2 bases for V and 0 bases for J; bases not matched to a gene: 5. The CDR3 contains 17 residues. CDR3 residues: CASSEMVAGGSTDTQYF. Written as DNA, the CDR3 is TGTGCCAGCAGTGAAATGGTAGCGGGAGGTAGCACAGATACGCAGTATTTT.

This clone was seen repeatedly, ten times or more. The genes are TRBV20-1 and TRBJ1-6; 9 bases agree with TRBD1. Germline trimming cut 4 bases from V and 3 bases from J; bases unmatched to any gene: 4. Germline V gene lookup returns CDR1 DFQATT and CDR2 SNEGSKA (reference sequence). The CDR3 has 15 amino acids. CDR3 amino acids: CSATEGQGYNSPLHF. The CDR3 DNA is TGCAGTGCTACCGAGGGACAGGGCTATAATTCACCCCTCCACTTT.

There are many counts of this clone. The V and J genes are TRBV7-2 and TRBJ2-5; tentatively, D is TRBD2 (5 bases). From germline, CDR1 is SGHTA and CDR2 FQGNSA. The CDR3 totals 15 residues. V shed 5 bases and J shed 1 base, with 14 bases lying between them. CDR3 in amino acids: CASSAEGAIQETQYF. CDR3 nucleotide sequence: TGTGCCAGCAGCGCAGAGGGAGCTATCCAAGAGACCCAGTACTTC.

This chain links TRBV11-1 with TRBJ2-7; 7 nucleotides agree with TRBD1. The germline CDR1 and CDR2 sequences are SGHAT and FQDESV (reference sequence). The CDR3 loop spans 14 amino acids. After removal of 5 bases from V and 2 bases from J, the junction contained 6 bases not matched to a gene. In nucleotides, the CDR3 is TGTGCCAGCAGCGTTCGACAGGGAACCTACGAGCAGTACTTC. Its protein is CASSVRQGTYEQYF.

This clone was seen repeatedly, ten times or more. The CDR3, as DNA: TGTGCCATCAGGGACCGACAAGGACCCCCTCACGAGCAGTACTTC. Translation: CAIRDRQGPPHEQYF. The chain uses TRBV10-3 and TRBJ2-7; unclear D gene. The CDR3 is 15 residues long. V lost 6 bases to trimming and J lost 5 bases, with 20 bases between them. Looked up from germline, CDR1 is ENHRY and CDR2 is SYGVKD.

About this clone itself: A much larger clone lies one base from this, so it may be a read error. The conserved final phenylalanine or tryptophan is absent from the CDR3, which likely points to a read error. DNA for the CDR3: TGTGCCAACAGTTCTCCGGGACAGGCCTATCAGCCCCAGCATTCT. Translation gives CANSSPGQAYQPQHS. The chain uses TRBV28 and TRBJ1-5; 8 bases align to TRBD1. CDR3 size: 15 residues. Germline V gene data show CDR1 as MDHEN and CDR2 as SYDVKM.

At least ten counts were recorded for this clone. The V call is TRBV28, the J call TRBJ1-3; no clear D. Trimming left V 4 bases short and J 2 bases short, with 9 bases between. Per germline, CDR1 MDHEN and CDR2 SYDVKM. This CDR3 region has 14 residues. In nucleotides, the CDR3 is TGTGCCAGCAGTTCCGGACCGGCTGGAAACACCATATATTTT. Protein sequence: CASSSGPAGNTIYF.